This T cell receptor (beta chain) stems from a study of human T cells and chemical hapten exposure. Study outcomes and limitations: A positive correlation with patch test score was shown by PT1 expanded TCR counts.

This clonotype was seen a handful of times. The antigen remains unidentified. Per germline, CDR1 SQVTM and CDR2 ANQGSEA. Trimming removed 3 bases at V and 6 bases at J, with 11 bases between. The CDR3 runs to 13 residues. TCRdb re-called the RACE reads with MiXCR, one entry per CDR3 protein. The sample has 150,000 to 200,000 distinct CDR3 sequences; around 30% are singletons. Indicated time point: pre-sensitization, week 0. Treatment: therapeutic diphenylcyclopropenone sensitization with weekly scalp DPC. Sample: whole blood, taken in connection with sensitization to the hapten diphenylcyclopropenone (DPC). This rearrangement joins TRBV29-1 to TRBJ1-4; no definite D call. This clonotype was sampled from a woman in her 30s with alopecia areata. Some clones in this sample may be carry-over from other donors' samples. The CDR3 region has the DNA TGCAGCGTTGAGAAGGTAGTCGATGAAAAACTGTTTTTT. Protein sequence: CSVEKVVDEKLFF.